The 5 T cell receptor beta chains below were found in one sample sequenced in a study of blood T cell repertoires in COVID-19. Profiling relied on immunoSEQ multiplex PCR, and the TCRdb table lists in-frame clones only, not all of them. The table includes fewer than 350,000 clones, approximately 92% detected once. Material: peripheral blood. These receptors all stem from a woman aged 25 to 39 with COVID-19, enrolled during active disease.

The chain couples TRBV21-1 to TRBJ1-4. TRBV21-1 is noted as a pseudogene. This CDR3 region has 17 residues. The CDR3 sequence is CASSKPHRKGRREKLFF. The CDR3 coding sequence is TGTGCCAGCAGCAAACCCCATAGGAAGGGGAGGAGGGAAAAACTGTTTTTT.

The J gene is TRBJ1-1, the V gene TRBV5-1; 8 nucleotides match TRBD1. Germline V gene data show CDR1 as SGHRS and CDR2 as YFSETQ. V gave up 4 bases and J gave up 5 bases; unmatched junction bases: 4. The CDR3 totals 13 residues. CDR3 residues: CASSRTGLTEAFF. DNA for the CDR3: TGCGCCAGCAGCCGGACAGGGCTTACTGAAGCTTTCTTT.

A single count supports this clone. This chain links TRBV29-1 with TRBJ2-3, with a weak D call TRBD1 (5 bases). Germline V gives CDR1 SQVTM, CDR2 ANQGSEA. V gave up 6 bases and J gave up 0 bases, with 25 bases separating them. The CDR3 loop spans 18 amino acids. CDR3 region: CSVSPLRTHATSTDTQYF. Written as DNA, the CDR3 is TGCAGCGTCTCCCCCCTCCGGACACACGCCACTAGCACAGATACGCAGTATTTT.

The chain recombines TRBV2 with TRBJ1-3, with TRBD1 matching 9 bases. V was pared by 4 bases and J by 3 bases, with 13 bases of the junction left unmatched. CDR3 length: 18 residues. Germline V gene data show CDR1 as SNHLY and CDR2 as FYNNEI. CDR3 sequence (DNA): TGTGCCAGCAGTGGGACAGGGGTAAGGAGCGGTGGTGGAAACACCATATATTTT. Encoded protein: CASSGTGVRSGGGNTIYF.

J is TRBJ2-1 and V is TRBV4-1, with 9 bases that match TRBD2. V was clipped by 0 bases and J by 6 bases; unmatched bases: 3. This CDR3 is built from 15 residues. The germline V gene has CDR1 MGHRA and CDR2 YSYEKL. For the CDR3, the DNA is TGCGCCAGCAGCCAAGAAGGGCGGGAGGGCAATGAGCAGTTCTTC. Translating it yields CASSQEGREGNEQFF.